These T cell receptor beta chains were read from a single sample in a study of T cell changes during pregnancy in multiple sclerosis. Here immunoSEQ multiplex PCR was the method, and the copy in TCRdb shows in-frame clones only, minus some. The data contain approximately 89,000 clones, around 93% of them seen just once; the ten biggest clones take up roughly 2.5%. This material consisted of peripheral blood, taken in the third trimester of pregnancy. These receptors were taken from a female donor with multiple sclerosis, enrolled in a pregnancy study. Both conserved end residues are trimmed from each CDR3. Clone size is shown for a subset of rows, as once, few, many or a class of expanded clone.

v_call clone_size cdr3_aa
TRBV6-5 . ASSSPSRGYT
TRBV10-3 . AISRQDIYEQY
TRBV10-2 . ASSESARLGGYT
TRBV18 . ASSQSWAGNNGYT
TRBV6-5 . ASRGALSSGNTIY
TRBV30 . AWDRAGNTIY
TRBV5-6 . ASSHSGTGETNEKLF
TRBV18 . ASSPGTGFSGANVLT
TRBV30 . AWSVRDRAYSPLH
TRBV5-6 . ASSPGTGVGGYT
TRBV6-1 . ASSEVASPYEQY
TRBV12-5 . ASAAGGQRETQY
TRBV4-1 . ASSLRPEAEAF
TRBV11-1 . ASSLNGGTTETQY
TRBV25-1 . ASIPTGLSYGYT
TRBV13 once ASSLMTSGSFSYEQY
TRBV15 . ATSREGGTYEQY
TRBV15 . ATSRGTGSYGYT
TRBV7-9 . ASSLGQYNEQF
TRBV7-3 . ASSLAAGGPQGEQF
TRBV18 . ASSPLALSSYNSPLH
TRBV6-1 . ASSELKGLAGTDTQY
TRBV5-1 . ASRMDGARVNTEAF
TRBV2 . ASFRFQNTEAF
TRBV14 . ASRTSGTEAF
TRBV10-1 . ASTATGATEAF
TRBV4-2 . ASSQGLESDTQY
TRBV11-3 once ASSSPGTRGQF
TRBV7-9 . ASSFGQWGYGYT
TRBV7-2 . ASSFRLDRGLRETQY
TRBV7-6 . ASSLARGFQSSGNTIY
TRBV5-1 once ASSLEGQGTYGYT
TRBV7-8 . ASSPTGEQY
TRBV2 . ASTGEGYQETQY
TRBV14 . ASSLTGKQY
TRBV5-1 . ASSLREGGGNNEQF